Given below is one TCR beta chain in context. What it binds is unknown. The data belong to a study of vaccination effects on CD4 cells after COVID-19. Before sequencing, viral peptide pools were used by the ViraFEST assay to expand antigen-specific CD4+ T cells. Subsequent to a culture period of about ten days, CD4+ T cells were isolated. Two doses of BNT162b2 or mRNA-1273 vaccine were administered to participants. The data were produced by immunoSEQ multiplex PCR, yet TCRdb's version contains in-frame clones alone and is incomplete. This sample has about 66,000 clones, with about 80% found just once. CDR3 size: 16 residues. Germline trimming cut 2 bases from V and 7 bases from J; bases unmatched to any gene: 12. Germline lookup yields CDR1 SGHRS and CDR2 YFSETQ.

The material sequenced was CD4+ T cells from PBMCs cultured with HCoV-OC43 spike peptides, taken after COVID-19 vaccination. Subset reported: HCoV-OC43 spike overlapping peptide pool stimulation. The sequence came from a human donor who received a COVID-19 vaccine. The chain has TRBV5-1 and TRBJ2-5, with TRBD2 matching over 9 bases. CDR3 sequence: CASSLVAGGAYRTQYF. Written as DNA, the CDR3 is TGCGCCAGCAGCTTAGTCGCGGGGGGGGCCTATCGGACCCAGTACTTC.